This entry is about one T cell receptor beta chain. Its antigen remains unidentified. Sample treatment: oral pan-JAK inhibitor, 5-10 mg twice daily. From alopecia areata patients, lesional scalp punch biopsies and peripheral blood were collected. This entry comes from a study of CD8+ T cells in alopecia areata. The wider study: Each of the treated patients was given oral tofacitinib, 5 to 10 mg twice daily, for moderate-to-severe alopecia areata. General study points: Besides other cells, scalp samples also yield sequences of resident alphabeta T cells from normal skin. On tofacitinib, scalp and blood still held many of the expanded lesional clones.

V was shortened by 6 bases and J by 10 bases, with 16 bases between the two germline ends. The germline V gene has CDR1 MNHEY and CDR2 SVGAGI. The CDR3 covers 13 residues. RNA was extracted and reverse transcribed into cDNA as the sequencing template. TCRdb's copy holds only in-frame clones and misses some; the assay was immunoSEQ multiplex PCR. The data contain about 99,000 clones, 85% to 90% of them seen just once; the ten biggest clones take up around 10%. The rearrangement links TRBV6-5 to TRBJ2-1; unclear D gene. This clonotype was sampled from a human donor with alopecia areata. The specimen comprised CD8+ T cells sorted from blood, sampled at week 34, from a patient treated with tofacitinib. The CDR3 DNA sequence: TGTGCCAGCAGGCTAAGCTTGGGCTGGGAGCAGTTCTTC. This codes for CASRLSLGWEQFF.